Listed below are T cell receptor beta chains from one sample, sequenced in a study of T-cell memory formation after mild COVID-19. TCRdb re-analysed the 5' RACE reads in MiXCR, keeping a single row per CDR3 protein. The table records 200,000 or so distinct CDR3 sequences, around 9.1% of them present only once. Sequencing used PBMCs or a T cell subset sorted from them (not recorded which). The receptors shown here come from a man between 18 and 29 years old who had mild COVID-19 (a few samples of this study predate the infection). Cell type and time point are not known. Both conserved end residues are part of each CDR3. Each record gives: J gene, D gene, V gene, clone size, CDR3 protein, CDR3 DNA. The D gene is left open where the match is weak. Part of the rows lack a size; the others show once, few, many or a class for expanded clones.

J gene: TRBJ2-1
D gene: -
V gene: TRBV5-1
clone size: -
CDR3 protein: CASSLGTTAGSYNEQFF
CDR3 DNA: TGCGCCAGCAGCTTGGGAACCACGGCGGGGTCCTACAATGAGCAGTTCTTC

J gene: TRBJ2-5
D gene: TRBD1
V gene: TRBV5-1
clone size: -
CDR3 protein: CASSLVPGQQETQYF
CDR3 DNA: TGCGCCAGCAGCTTGGTGCCGGGACAGCAAGAGACCCAGTACTTC

J gene: TRBJ2-1
D gene: -
V gene: TRBV9
clone size: few
CDR3 protein: CASSVGFRTGREGYNEQFF
CDR3 DNA: TGTGCCAGCAGCGTGGGGTTTCGGACAGGGAGGGAAGGGTACAATGAGCAGTTCTTC

J gene: TRBJ2-5
D gene: TRBD2
V gene: TRBV20-1
clone size: few
CDR3 protein: CSAPPGGTLQETQYF
CDR3 DNA: TGCAGTGCACCGCCGGGGGGTACCCTTCAAGAGACCCAGTACTTC

J gene: TRBJ2-1
D gene: TRBD2
V gene: TRBV7-6
clone size: many
CDR3 protein: CASSPTGGNYNEQFF
CDR3 DNA: TGTGCCAGCAGCCCCACGGGGGGGAACTACAATGAGCAGTTCTTC

J gene: TRBJ2-3
D gene: -
V gene: TRBV5-1
clone size: few
CDR3 protein: CASSLFTDTQYF
CDR3 DNA: TGCGCCAGCAGCTTATTCACAGATACGCAGTATTTT

J gene: TRBJ2-1
D gene: -
V gene: TRBV7-2
clone size: many
CDR3 protein: CASSSSAGALQNEQFF
CDR3 DNA: TGTGCCAGCAGCTCCTCCGCCGGCGCCCTACAGAATGAGCAGTTCTTC

J gene: TRBJ2-1
D gene: TRBD1
V gene: TRBV12-3/TRBV12-4
clone size: many
CDR3 protein: CASSPTGGRNEQFF
CDR3 DNA: TGTGCCAGCAGTCCCACAGGGGGCAGGAATGAGCAGTTCTTC

J gene: TRBJ1-4
D gene: -
V gene: TRBV4-1
clone size: many
CDR3 protein: CASSQGLAVNLREKLFF
CDR3 DNA: TGCGCCAGCAGCCAAGGGCTGGCAGTAAACCTTCGGGAAAAACTGTTTTTT

J gene: TRBJ1-1
D gene: TRBD1
V gene: TRBV7-6
clone size: -
CDR3 protein: CASSLIGTGDRMNTEAFF
CDR3 DNA: TGTGCCAGCAGCCTTATAGGGACAGGGGACCGGATGAACACTGAAGCTTTCTTT

J gene: TRBJ1-4
D gene: -
V gene: TRBV10-3
clone size: -
CDR3 protein: CAISDGGATNEKLFF
CDR3 DNA: TGTGCCATCAGTGACGGGGGCGCAACTAATGAAAAACTGTTTTTT

J gene: TRBJ2-1
D gene: -
V gene: TRBV19
clone size: few
CDR3 protein: CASSISSYNEQFF
CDR3 DNA: TGTGCCAGTAGTATCAGCTCCTACAATGAGCAGTTCTTC

J gene: TRBJ2-3
D gene: -
V gene: TRBV7-6
clone size: few
CDR3 protein: CASSLAAPSTDTQYF
CDR3 DNA: TGTGCCAGCAGCTTAGCCGCCCCTAGCACAGATACGCAGTATTTT

J gene: TRBJ2-7
D gene: -
V gene: TRBV7-2
clone size: -
CDR3 protein: CASSLVGGISYEQYF
CDR3 DNA: TGTGCCAGCAGCTTAGTCGGGGGCATTTCCTACGAGCAGTACTTC

J gene: TRBJ1-2
D gene: -
V gene: TRBV7-6
clone size: few
CDR3 protein: CASSPWTGPGGYTF
CDR3 DNA: TGTGCCAGCAGCCCATGGACCGGCCCCGGTGGCTACACCTTC

J gene: TRBJ2-2
D gene: -
V gene: TRBV7-9
clone size: many
CDR3 protein: CASSLVAYAGELFF
CDR3 DNA: TGTGCCAGCAGCTTAGTAGCGTACGCCGGGGAGCTGTTTTTT

J gene: TRBJ2-1
D gene: -
V gene: TRBV10-1
clone size: -
CDR3 protein: CASSGGLDSYNEQFF
CDR3 DNA: TGCGCCAGCAGCGGAGGACTGGACTCCTACAATGAGCAGTTCTTC

J gene: TRBJ2-1
D gene: -
V gene: TRBV5-5
clone size: few
CDR3 protein: CASSLIVAESSYNEQFF
CDR3 DNA: TGTGCCAGCAGCTTGATAGTGGCGGAAAGCTCCTACAATGAGCAGTTCTTC

J gene: TRBJ2-3
D gene: TRBD2
V gene: TRBV7-2
clone size: -
CDR3 protein: CASTLAGGLDTQYF
CDR3 DNA: TGTGCCAGCACCCTAGCGGGGGGGCTAGATACGCAGTATTTT

J gene: TRBJ1-6
D gene: -
V gene: TRBV7-2
clone size: few
CDR3 protein: CASSLFSPINSPLHF
CDR3 DNA: TGTGCCAGCAGCTTATTTTCCCCCATAAATTCACCCCTCCACTTT

J gene: TRBJ2-5
D gene: -
V gene: TRBV5-1
clone size: few
CDR3 protein: CASSFGFTGAQETQYF
CDR3 DNA: TGCGCCAGCAGCTTCGGGTTTACGGGGGCTCAAGAGACCCAGTACTTC

J gene: TRBJ1-6
D gene: -
V gene: TRBV5-1
clone size: -
CDR3 protein: CASSLTEEMVSPLHF
CDR3 DNA: TGCGCCAGCAGCTTGACAGAAGAGATGGTTTCACCCCTCCACTTT

J gene: TRBJ2-3
D gene: TRBD2
V gene: TRBV6-2/TRBV6-3
clone size: -
CDR3 protein: CASSQGDYSRTDTQYF
CDR3 DNA: TGTGCCAGCAGTCAAGGGGACTATTCTCGCACAGATACGCAGTATTTT

J gene: TRBJ1-1
D gene: -
V gene: TRBV11-2
clone size: -
CDR3 protein: CASSSGTEAFF
CDR3 DNA: TGTGCCAGCAGCTCCGGGACGGAGGCTTTCTTT

J gene: TRBJ2-1
D gene: TRBD1
V gene: TRBV6-2/TRBV6-3
clone size: -
CDR3 protein: CASSWSRDSVNNEQFF
CDR3 DNA: TGTGCCAGCAGTTGGTCTAGGGACAGCGTCAACAATGAGCAGTTCTTC

J gene: TRBJ2-5
D gene: -
V gene: TRBV5-5
clone size: few
CDR3 protein: CASSLQLYQETQYF
CDR3 DNA: TGTGCCAGCAGCTTGCAGCTATATCAAGAGACCCAGTACTTC

J gene: TRBJ2-1
D gene: -
V gene: TRBV28
clone size: -
CDR3 protein: CASSPAILSQQFF
CDR3 DNA: TGTGCCAGCAGCCCAGCCATATTATCCCAGCAGTTCTTC

J gene: TRBJ2-3
D gene: -
V gene: TRBV29-1
clone size: -
CDR3 protein: CSVAPAPGRSTDTQYF
CDR3 DNA: TGCAGCGTTGCTCCTGCCCCCGGGCGAAGCACAGATACGCAGTATTTT

J gene: TRBJ2-2
D gene: -
V gene: TRBV2
clone size: -
CDR3 protein: CASQYTGELFF
CDR3 DNA: TGTGCCAGTCAGTACACCGGGGAGCTGTTTTTT

J gene: TRBJ1-6
D gene: -
V gene: TRBV27
clone size: -
CDR3 protein: CASSLGTMVGNSPLHF
CDR3 DNA: TGTGCCAGCAGTTTAGGGACTATGGTAGGAAATTCACCCCTCCACTTT

J gene: TRBJ2-5
D gene: TRBD1
V gene: TRBV28
clone size: many
CDR3 protein: CASSVSGQVIYF
CDR3 DNA: TGTGCCAGCAGTGTCTCTGGACAGGTCATTTACTTC

J gene: TRBJ2-2
D gene: -
V gene: TRBV20-1
clone size: -
CDR3 protein: CSARRGGPNTGELFF
CDR3 DNA: TGCAGTGCTAGACGTGGGGGGCCCAACACCGGGGAGCTGTTTTTT

J gene: TRBJ2-1
D gene: TRBD2
V gene: TRBV14
clone size: -
CDR3 protein: CASSQARGRYNEQFF
CDR3 DNA: TGTGCCAGCAGCCAAGCGCGCGGGAGGTACAATGAGCAGTTCTTC

J gene: TRBJ1-2
D gene: TRBD1
V gene: TRBV9
clone size: -
CDR3 protein: CASSKDTGGAGYTF
CDR3 DNA: TGTGCCAGCAGCAAAGATACAGGGGGCGCTGGCTACACCTTC

J gene: TRBJ1-2
D gene: -
V gene: TRBV20-1
clone size: -
CDR3 protein: CSAQTANYGYTF
CDR3 DNA: TGCAGTGCTCAGACGGCGAACTATGGCTACACCTTC

J gene: TRBJ1-2
D gene: -
V gene: TRBV29-1
clone size: -
CDR3 protein: CSGGNYGYTF
CDR3 DNA: TGCAGCGGGGGGAACTATGGCTACACCTTC

J gene: TRBJ2-6
D gene: -
V gene: TRBV12-3/TRBV12-4
clone size: many
CDR3 protein: CASSLYGANVLTF
CDR3 DNA: TGTGCCAGCAGCCTCTATGGGGCCAACGTCCTGACTTTC

J gene: TRBJ2-7
D gene: TRBD2
V gene: TRBV4-2
clone size: -
CDR3 protein: CASSQGGGGRYEQYF
CDR3 DNA: TGTGCCAGCAGCCAAGGAGGCGGGGGGCGATACGAGCAGTACTTC

J gene: TRBJ1-1
D gene: TRBD1
V gene: TRBV25-1
clone size: few
CDR3 protein: CASRDRGLNTEAFF
CDR3 DNA: TGTGCCAGCAGGGATAGGGGGCTGAACACTGAAGCTTTCTTT

J gene: TRBJ1-3
D gene: -
V gene: TRBV9
clone size: few
CDR3 protein: CASSVDGLGNTIYF
CDR3 DNA: TGTGCCAGCAGCGTAGATGGGTTGGGAAACACCATATATTTT

J gene: TRBJ2-1
D gene: -
V gene: TRBV10-1
clone size: -
CDR3 protein: CASKSTGTNEQFF
CDR3 DNA: TGCGCCAGCAAATCGACCGGGACCAATGAGCAGTTCTTC

J gene: TRBJ1-2
D gene: TRBD1
V gene: TRBV29-1
clone size: few
CDR3 protein: CSAGRGPLGTYGYTF
CDR3 DNA: TGCAGCGCGGGCAGGGGGCCGCTGGGGACCTATGGCTACACCTTC

J gene: TRBJ2-7
D gene: -
V gene: TRBV5-4
clone size: few
CDR3 protein: CASSLANPPYEQYF
CDR3 DNA: TGTGCCAGCAGCCTGGCCAACCCTCCCTACGAGCAGTACTTC

J gene: TRBJ2-3
D gene: TRBD1
V gene: TRBV24-1
clone size: many
CDR3 protein: CATSALFGGDRGTDTQYF
CDR3 DNA: TGTGCCACCAGTGCCCTTTTCGGGGGGGACAGGGGAACAGATACGCAGTATTTT

J gene: TRBJ1-5
D gene: TRBD1
V gene: TRBV12-3/TRBV12-4
clone size: -
CDR3 protein: CASLGTVSQPQHF
CDR3 DNA: TGTGCCAGCCTCGGGACAGTGAGTCAGCCCCAGCATTTT

J gene: TRBJ1-2
D gene: -
V gene: TRBV5-1
clone size: -
CDR3 protein: CASSSGHAANYGYTF
CDR3 DNA: TGCGCCAGCAGCAGCGGACACGCGGCTAACTATGGCTACACCTTC

J gene: TRBJ2-7
D gene: TRBD1
V gene: TRBV20-1
clone size: few
CDR3 protein: CSARTGGYEQYF
CDR3 DNA: TGCAGTGCGAGGACAGGGGGCTACGAGCAGTACTTC